This paragraph reports one TCR beta chain. The assay was immunoSEQ multiplex PCR, and TCRdb's table has in-frame clones only and misses some. Here the sample spans 25,000 to 35,000 clones, approximately 92% being singletons. These data are taken from a study of T cell changes during pregnancy in multiple sclerosis. This CDR3 has 13 residues. Looked up from germline, CDR1 is SSHAT and CDR2 is FNYEAQ (reference sequence). Trimming cost V 2 bases and J 8 bases, with 10 bases left between them. This receptor was taken from a female donor with multiple sclerosis, enrolled in a pregnancy study. The V and J genes are TRBV7-7 and TRBJ1-3, with D hard to call. Sample: CD8+ T cells from peripheral blood mononuclear cells, taken before pregnancy. The CDR3 DNA reads as TGTGCCAGCAGCTTATTTTCCGGGGACACCATATATTTT. Translated: CASSLFSGDTIYF.